Below, 9 T cell receptor beta chains from the same sample are listed, as sequenced in a study of cytomegalovirus exposure and HLA in healthy donors. Sequencing used immunoSEQ multiplex PCR; TCRdb keeps in-frame clones, though not all of them. The table includes around 150,000 clones, roughly 96% detected once. The specimen sequenced was PBMCs. Receptors were obtained from a woman in her late teens or twenties in good health and CMV-seronegative.

This clone came up once. The chain recombines TRBV19 with TRBJ1-2; 12 nucleotides line up with TRBD1. Germline CDR1 reads LNHDA; CDR2 reads SQIVND (reference sequence). The junction had 3 bases not matched to a gene; V was cut back by 6 bases and J by 7 bases. The CDR3 covers 13 residues. The CDR3: CASRGTGGFGYTF. CDR3 DNA sequence: TGTGCCAGTAGGGGGACAGGGGGCTTTGGCTACACCTTC.

The chain is built from TRBV7-2 and TRBJ1-1; the match to TRBD1 covers 8 bases. The V segment lost 5 bases and the J segment 0 bases; nucleotides outside the gene matches: 2. CDR1 is SGHTA and CDR2 is FQGNSA in the germline V gene. This CDR3 contains 14 residues. The CDR3 nucleotides read TGTGCCAGCAGCAGGACAGGGATGAACACTGAAGCTTTCTTT. Amino acid sequence: CASSRTGMNTEAFF.

The J gene is TRBJ2-7, the V gene TRBV5-1, with 10 nucleotides matching TRBD1. This CDR3 spans 16 amino acids. The trim removed 4 bases at V and 7 bases at J, leaving 14 bases unmatched. Germline values: CDR1 SGHRS, CDR2 YFSETQ. CDR3 sequence: CASSRNPGDRGNEQYF. CDR3 in DNA: TGCGCCAGCAGCCGTAATCCTGGGGACAGGGGAAATGAGCAGTACTTC. Looking up the rest from reference TRBV5-1 and TRBJ2-7 gives the full variable domain: KAGVTQTPRYLIKTRGQQVTLSCSPISGHRSVSWYQQTPGQGLQFLFEYFSETQRNKGNFPGRFSGRQFSNSRSEMNVSTLELGDSALYLCASSRNPGDRGNEQYFGPGTRLTVT.

The genes are TRBV5-6 and TRBJ2-2; D unresolved. This CDR3 region has 12 residues. V lost 4 bases and J 4 bases, leaving 5 bases between the germline ends. Germline values: CDR1 SGHDT, CDR2 YYEEEE. The CDR3 DNA reads as TGTGCCAGCAGCCTAACCACCGGGGAGCTGTTTTTT. Its translation is CASSLTTGELFF.

This chain links TRBV1 with TRBJ2-2; the D call of TRBD2 is as the table states it, not checked on the DNA. TRBV1 is a pseudogene. The CDR3 is made up of 18 amino acids. CDR3 in amino acids: CTSSQEAQSPTRAGELFF. CDR3 nucleotide sequence: TGCACCAGCAGCCAGGAGGCCCAAAGTCCAACTAGAGCCGGGGAGCTGTTTTTT.

The V gene is TRBV4-1, the J gene TRBJ1-1; D not resolved. This CDR3 is 13 amino acids long. V dropped 6 bases and J dropped 0 bases, with 8 bases sitting between them. Germline V gene lookup returns CDR1 MGHRA and CDR2 YSYEKL. CDR3 loop: CASRPRLNTEAFF. As DNA, the CDR3 is TGCGCCAGCAGGCCTAGATTGAACACTGAAGCTTTCTTT.

This clone was counted once. The V gene is TRBV29-1, the J gene TRBJ2-5; TRBD2 agrees at 9 bases. CDR3 length: 15 residues. CDR1 is SQVTM and CDR2 is ANQGSEA in the germline V gene. J lost 1 base, V lost 3 bases, and 6 bases had no gene match. The CDR3 loop reads CSVDLAGAPQETQYF. For the CDR3, the DNA is TGCAGCGTTGACTTAGCGGGGGCCCCCCAAGAGACCCAGTACTTC. The variable domain in full, with the rest retrieved from reference TRBV29-1 and TRBJ2-5, is SAVISQKPSRDICQRGTSLTIQCQVDSQVTMMFWYRQQPGQSLTLIATANQGSEATYESGFVIDKFPISRPNLTFSTLTVSNMSPEDSSIYLCSVDLAGAPQETQYFGPGTRLLVL.

The chain is built from TRBV5-4 and TRBJ2-5, with 9 positions matching TRBD1. The J segment lost 5 bases and the V segment lost 4 bases, leaving 12 bases of the junction unmatched. CDR1 SGHNT and CDR2 YYREEE come from the germline V gene (reference sequence). The CDR3 consists of 16 residues. The CDR3 loop reads CASSIGTGQGGETQYF. The DNA for the CDR3 is TGTGCCAGCAGCATCGGGACAGGGCAGGGTGGGGAGACCCAGTACTTC. The full variable domain, completed using reference TRBV5-4 and TRBJ2-5, is ETGVTQSPTHLIKTRGQQVTLRCSSQSGHNTVSWYQQALGQGPQFIFQYYREEENGRGNFPPRFSGLQFPNYSSELNVNALELDDSALYLCASSIGTGQGGETQYFGPGTRLLVL.

This rearrangement joins TRBV9 to TRBJ1-2; D perhaps matches TRBD1 (6 bases). Deletions cut 4 bases from V and 8 bases from J, with 18 bases between. Germline CDR1 and CDR2: SGDLS and YYNGEE. The CDR3 is 14 residues long. This CDR3 is CASSPPVGAFGYTF. CDR3 sequence (DNA): TGTGCCAGCAGCCCCCCTGTGGGGGCGTTCGGCTACACCTTC.